The following is a T cell receptor beta chain sequence with its context. The source of the sample is a study of a mutant IDH1 vaccine in newly diagnosed glioma. The overall study: Radiotherapy, temozolomide, or both had been given previously, and both were given to most.

CDR1 is LGHNA, CDR2 YSLEER, per germline. V shed 0 bases, J shed 2 bases, and the junction held 9 bases outside the gene matches. The CDR3 totals 17 residues. Documented time point: baseline, week 1 (first vaccination visit). Treatment described: pre-vaccination baseline after standard-of-care therapy. Measured with immunoSEQ multiplex PCR; TCRdb has only the in-frame clones, and not every one. The sample lists approximately 54,000 clones, approximately 78% occurring once. The chain couples TRBV4-3 to TRBJ2-7; 8 bases align to TRBD2. This material consisted of PBMCs, taken from a glioma patient treated with radiotherapy, temozolomide or both. This sequence was found in a man aged 18 to 35 with glioma. The DNA for the CDR3 is TGCGCCAGCAGCCAAGATTCCAGCGGGAGAGGTACCTACGAGCAGTACTTC. This encodes CASSQDSSGRGTYEQYF.